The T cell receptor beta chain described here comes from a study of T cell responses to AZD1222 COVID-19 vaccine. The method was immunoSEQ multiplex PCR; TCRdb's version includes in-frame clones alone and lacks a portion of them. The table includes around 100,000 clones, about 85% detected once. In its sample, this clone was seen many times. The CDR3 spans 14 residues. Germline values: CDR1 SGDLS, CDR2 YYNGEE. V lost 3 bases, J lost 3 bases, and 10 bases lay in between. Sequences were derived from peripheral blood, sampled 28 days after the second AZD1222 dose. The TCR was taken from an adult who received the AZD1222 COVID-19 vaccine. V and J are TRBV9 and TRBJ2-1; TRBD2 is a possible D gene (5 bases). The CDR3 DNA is TGTGCCAGCAGCGGGGGAGATTTCTACAATGAGCAGTTCTTC. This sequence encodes CASSGGDFYNEQFF. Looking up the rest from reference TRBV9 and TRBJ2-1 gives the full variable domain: DSGVTQTPKHLITATGQRVTLRCSPRSGDLSVYWYQQSLDQGLQFLIQYYNGEERAKGNILERFSAQQFPDLHSELNLSSLELGDSALYFCASSGGDFYNEQFFGPGTRLTVL.